This note documents a single TCR beta chain sequence. The data stem from a study of radiotherapy plus CTLA-4 blockade in lung cancer. Germline V gene sequence: CDR1 SEHNR, CDR2 FQNEAQ (reference sequence). The junction had 9 bases not matched to a gene; V was cut back by 2 bases and J by 5 bases. The CDR3 consists of 15 residues. Assay: immunoSEQ multiplex PCR; the TCRdb copy retains only in-frame clones and omits some. The sample holds roughly 50,000 clones, just under 85% seen once. CTLA-4 blockade using ipilimumab, together with focal radiation, was received by patients with chemo-refractory metastatic non-small-cell lung cancer.

The source of this sequence is a human donor with non-small cell lung cancer whose response to radiotherapy plus ipilimumab could not be evaluated. The sample consisted of peripheral blood, taken from a patient treated with radiotherapy plus ipilimumab. V usage is TRBV7-9 and J usage is TRBJ2-7; TRBD1 agrees at 7 bases. The CDR3 DNA follows: TGTGCCAGCAGCTTAAAAAGGGGGCAGCTCGACGAGCAGTACTTC. Translated, it gives CASSLKRGQLDEQYF.